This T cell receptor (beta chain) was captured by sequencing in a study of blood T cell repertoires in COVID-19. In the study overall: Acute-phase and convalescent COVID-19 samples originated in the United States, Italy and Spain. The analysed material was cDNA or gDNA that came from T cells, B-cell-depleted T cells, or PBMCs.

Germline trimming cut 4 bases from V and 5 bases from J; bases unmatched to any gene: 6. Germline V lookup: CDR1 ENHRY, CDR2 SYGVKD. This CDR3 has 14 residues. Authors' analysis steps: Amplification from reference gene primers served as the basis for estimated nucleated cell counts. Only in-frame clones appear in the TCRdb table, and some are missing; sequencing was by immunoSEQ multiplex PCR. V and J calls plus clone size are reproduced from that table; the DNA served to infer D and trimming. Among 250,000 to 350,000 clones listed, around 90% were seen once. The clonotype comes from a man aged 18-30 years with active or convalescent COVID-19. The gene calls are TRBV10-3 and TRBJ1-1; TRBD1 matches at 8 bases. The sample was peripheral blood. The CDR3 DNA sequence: TGTGCCATCAGTGGTCAGGGGGCGGAAACTGAAGCTTTCTTT. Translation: CAISGQGAETEAFF.